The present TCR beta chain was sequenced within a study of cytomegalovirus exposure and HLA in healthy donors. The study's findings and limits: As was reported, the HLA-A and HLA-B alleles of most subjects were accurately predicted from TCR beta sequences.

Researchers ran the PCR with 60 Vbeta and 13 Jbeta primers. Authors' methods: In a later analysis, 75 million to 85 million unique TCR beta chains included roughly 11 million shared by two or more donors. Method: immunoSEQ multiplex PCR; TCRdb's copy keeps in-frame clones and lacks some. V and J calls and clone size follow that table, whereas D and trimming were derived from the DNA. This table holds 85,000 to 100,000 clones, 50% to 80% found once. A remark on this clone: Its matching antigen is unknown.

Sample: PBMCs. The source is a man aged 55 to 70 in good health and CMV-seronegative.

CDR3 nucleotides: TGTGCCAGCAGATCCGGGGCGGGGACAGGGGGCGTGGAGCAGTACTTC. Translation: CASRSGAGTGGVEQYF. This rearrangement joins TRBV7-8 to TRBJ2-7; 12 nucleotides agree with TRBD1. The CDR3 totals 16 residues. Looked up from germline, CDR1 is SGHVS and CDR2 is FQNEAQ. V lost 6 bases, J lost 7 bases, and 13 bases stayed unmatched.